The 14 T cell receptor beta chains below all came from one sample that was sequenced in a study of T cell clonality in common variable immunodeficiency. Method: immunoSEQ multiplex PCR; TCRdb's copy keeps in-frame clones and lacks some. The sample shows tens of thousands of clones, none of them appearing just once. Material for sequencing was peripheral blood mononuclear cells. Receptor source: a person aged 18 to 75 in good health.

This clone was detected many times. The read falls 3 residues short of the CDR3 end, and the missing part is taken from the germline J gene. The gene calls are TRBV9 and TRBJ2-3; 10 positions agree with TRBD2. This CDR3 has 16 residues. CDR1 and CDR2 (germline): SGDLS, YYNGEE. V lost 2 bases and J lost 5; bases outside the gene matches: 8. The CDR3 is CASSVTSGATGDTQYF. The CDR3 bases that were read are TGTGCCAGCAGCGTTACTAGCGGGGCCACAGGAGATACG.

CDR3 protein: CASSSSPGTGGFSYNEAFF. CDR3 DNA, as far as it was read: TGTGCCAGTAGTAGCAGCCCCGGGACAGGGGGATTTTCCTACAATGAG. The chain carries TRBV19 and TRBJ1-1; 11 bases are a match to TRBD1. The read stops 3 residues short of the end of the CDR3; the missing end is completed from the germline J gene. Looked up from germline, CDR1 is LNHDA and CDR2 is SQIVND (reference sequence). The CDR3 length is 19 residues.

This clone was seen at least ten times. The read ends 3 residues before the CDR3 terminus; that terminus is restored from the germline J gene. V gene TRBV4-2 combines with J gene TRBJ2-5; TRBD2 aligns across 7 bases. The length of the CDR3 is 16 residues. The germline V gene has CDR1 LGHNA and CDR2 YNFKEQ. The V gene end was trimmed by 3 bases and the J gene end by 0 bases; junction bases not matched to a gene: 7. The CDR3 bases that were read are TGTGCCAGCAGCCAGGGGTCCGGGACTAACCAAGAGACC. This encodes CASSQGSGTNQET. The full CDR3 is CASSQGSGTNQETQYF.

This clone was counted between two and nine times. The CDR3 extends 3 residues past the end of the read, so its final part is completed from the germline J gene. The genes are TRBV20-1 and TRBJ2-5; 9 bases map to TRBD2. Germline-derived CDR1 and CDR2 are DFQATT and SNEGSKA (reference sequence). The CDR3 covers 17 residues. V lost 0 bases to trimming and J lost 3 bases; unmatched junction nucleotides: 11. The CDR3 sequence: CSARDLLAGTRKETQYF. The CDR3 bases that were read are TGCAGTGCTAGAGATCTGCTAGCGGGGACCAGAAAAGAGACC.

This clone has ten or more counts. CDR3 amino acids: CASSLAHGAAASLGGYTF. The CDR3 bases that were read are TGTGCCAGCAGCTTAGCGCATGGGGCAGCCGCAAGTCTCGGTGGC. The rearrangement links TRBV7-8 to TRBJ1-2, with TRBD1 as a possible D gene (5 bases). The sequence runs out 3 residues before the end of the CDR3; the remainder is reconstructed from the germline J gene. V was clipped by 0 bases and J by 7 bases, with 24 bases between them. Per the germline V gene, CDR1 is SGHVS and CDR2 is FQNEAQ. The CDR3 contains 18 residues.

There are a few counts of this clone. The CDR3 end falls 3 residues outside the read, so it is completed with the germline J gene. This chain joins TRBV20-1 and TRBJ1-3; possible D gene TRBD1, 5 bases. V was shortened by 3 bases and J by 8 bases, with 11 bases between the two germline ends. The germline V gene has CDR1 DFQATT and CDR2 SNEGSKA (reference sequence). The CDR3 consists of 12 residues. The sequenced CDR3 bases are TGCAGTGCTAGTTCGGGGGACCACACC. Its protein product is CSASSGDHT. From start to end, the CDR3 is CSASSGDHTIYF.

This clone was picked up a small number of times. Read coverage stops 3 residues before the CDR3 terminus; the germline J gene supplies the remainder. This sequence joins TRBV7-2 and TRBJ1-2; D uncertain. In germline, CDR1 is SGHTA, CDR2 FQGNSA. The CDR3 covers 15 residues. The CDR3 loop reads CASSLQAGALGDYTF. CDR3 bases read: TGTGCCAGCAGCTTACAAGCGGGAGCCTTGGGCGAC.

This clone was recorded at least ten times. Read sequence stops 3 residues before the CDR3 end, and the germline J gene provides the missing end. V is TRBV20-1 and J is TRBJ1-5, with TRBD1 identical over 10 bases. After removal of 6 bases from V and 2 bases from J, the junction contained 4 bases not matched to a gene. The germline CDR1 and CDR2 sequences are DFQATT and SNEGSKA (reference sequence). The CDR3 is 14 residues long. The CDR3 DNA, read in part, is TGCAGTGCAGTAGGGACAGGGGGCAATCAGCCC. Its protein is CSAVGTGGNQP. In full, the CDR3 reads CSAVGTGGNQPQHF.

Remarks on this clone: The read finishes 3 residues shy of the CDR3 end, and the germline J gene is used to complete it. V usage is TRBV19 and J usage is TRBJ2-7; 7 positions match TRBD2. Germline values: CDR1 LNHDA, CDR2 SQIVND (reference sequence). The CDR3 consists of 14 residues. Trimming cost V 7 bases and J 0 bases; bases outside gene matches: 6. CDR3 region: CASKARESSYEQYF. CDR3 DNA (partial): TGTGCCAGTAAGGCGCGGGAGAGCTCCTACGAG.

The sequenced CDR3 bases are TGTGCCAGCAGCTTAGCGGAGGGTCGAGGCTACGAG. It codes for CASSLAEGRGYE. The full CDR3 protein is CASSLAEGRGYEQYF. The J gene is TRBJ2-7, the V gene TRBV7-2; a weak D match, TRBD2 (6 bases). The read terminates 3 residues before the CDR3 end, so the remaining end is supplied by the germline J gene. The CDR3 loop spans 15 amino acids. The germline V and J ends were trimmed by 0 bases and 3 bases, with 12 bases remaining between them. CDR1 and CDR2 (germline): SGHTA, FQGNSA.

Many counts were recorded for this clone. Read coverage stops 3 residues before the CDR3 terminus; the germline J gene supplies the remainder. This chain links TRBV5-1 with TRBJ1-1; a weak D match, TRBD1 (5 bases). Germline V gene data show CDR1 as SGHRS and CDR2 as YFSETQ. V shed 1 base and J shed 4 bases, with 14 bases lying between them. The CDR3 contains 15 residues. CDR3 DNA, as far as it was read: TGCGCCAGCAGCTTGTCGCGGGGGATCGCCACTGAA. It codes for CASSLSRGIATE. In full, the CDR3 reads CASSLSRGIATEAFF.

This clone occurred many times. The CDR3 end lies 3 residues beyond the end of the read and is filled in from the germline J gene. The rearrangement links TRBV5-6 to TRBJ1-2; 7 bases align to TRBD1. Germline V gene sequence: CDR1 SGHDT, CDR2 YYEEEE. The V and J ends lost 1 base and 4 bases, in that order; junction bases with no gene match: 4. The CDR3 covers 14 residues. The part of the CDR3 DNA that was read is TGTGCCAGCAGCTTGACAGAGGGGGCCTATGGC. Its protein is CASSLTEGAYG. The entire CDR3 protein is CASSLTEGAYGYTF.

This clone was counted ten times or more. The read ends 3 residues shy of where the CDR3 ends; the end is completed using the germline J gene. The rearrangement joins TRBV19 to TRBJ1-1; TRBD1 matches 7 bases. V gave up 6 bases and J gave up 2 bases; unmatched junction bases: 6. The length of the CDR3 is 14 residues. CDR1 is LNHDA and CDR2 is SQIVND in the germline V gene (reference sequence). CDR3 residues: CASSTGTVNTEAFF. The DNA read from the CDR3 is TGTGCCAGTAGCACCGGGACAGTCAACACTGAA.

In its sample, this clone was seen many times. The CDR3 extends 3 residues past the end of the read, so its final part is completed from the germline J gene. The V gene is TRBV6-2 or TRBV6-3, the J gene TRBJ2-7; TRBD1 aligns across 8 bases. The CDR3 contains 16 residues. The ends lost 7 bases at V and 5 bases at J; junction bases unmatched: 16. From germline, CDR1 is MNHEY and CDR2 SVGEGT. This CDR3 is CASTSFTVDRGNEQYF. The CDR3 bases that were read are TGTGCCAGCACCTCCTTTACTGTAGACAGGGGCAACGAG.